These 30 T cell receptor beta chains were sequenced from one sample in a study of control samples from healthy donors and cancer patients. Sequencing was performed with immunoSEQ multiplex PCR; in TCRdb, only in-frame clones are kept and a portion is missing. The table lists around 89,000 clones, roughly four fifths of them singletons. The sequencing input was blood. These receptors were collected from a woman aged 60-75 years in good health.

The chain has TRBV5-1 and TRBJ2-2; no reliable D call. Looked up from germline, CDR1 is SGHRS and CDR2 is YFSETQ. This CDR3 has 14 residues. Trimming left V 4 bases short and J 3 bases short, with 10 bases between. CDR3: CASSPRVDTGELFF. In DNA form, the CDR3 reads TGCGCCAGCAGCCCCCGAGTCGACACCGGGGAGCTGTTTTTT.

The rearrangement joins TRBV5-1 to TRBJ2-7, with TRBD2 as a possible D gene (6 bases). The CDR3 contains 14 residues. Germline CDR1 and CDR2: SGHRS and YFSETQ. Trimming stripped 4 bases from V and 2 bases from J, with 13 bases between. CDR3 region: CASSAGTDTYEQYF. CDR3 nucleotides: TGCGCCAGCAGCGCGGGGACCGATACCTACGAGCAGTACTTC.

The CDR3, as DNA: TGCGCCAGCTCTGTTGGGGCGGGGGGCTGGAACACCGGGGAGCTGTTTTTT. Its translation is CASSVGAGGWNTGELFF. This chain connects TRBV4-1 to TRBJ2-2; 8 positions match TRBD2. The germline gives CDR1 MGHRA, CDR2 YSYEKL. V trimming: 8 bases; J trimming: 1 base; junction bases outside the gene matches: 12. The CDR3 consists of 17 residues.

The chain uses TRBV6-4 and TRBJ1-2; unclear D gene. Per the germline V gene, CDR1 is MRHNA and CDR2 is SNTAGT. The CDR3 is 14 amino acids. V dropped 1 base and J dropped 8 bases, with 14 bases sitting between them. CDR3 sequence: CASSDFSLGGGYTF. CDR3 DNA: TGTGCCAGCAGTGACTTTTCCCTCGGCGGGGGCTACACCTTC.

The J gene is TRBJ2-4, the V gene TRBV5-4; perhaps TRBD2 as D (6 bases). Germline V gene data show CDR1 as SGHNT and CDR2 as YYREEE (reference sequence). CDR3 length: 13 amino acids. The V and J ends lost 4 bases and 9 bases respectively, with 14 bases between them. This chain's CDR3 is CASSRDSEGIQYF. In nucleotides, the CDR3 is TGTGCCAGCAGCAGGGACTCTGAGGGCATTCAGTACTTC. Full variable domain (remainder filled in from reference TRBV5-4 and TRBJ2-4): ETGVTQSPTHLIKTRGQQVTLRCSSQSGHNTVSWYQQALGQGPQFIFQYYREEENGRGNFPPRFSGLQFPNYSSELNVNALELDDSALYLCASSRDSEGIQYFGAGTRLSVL.

The chain combines TRBV11-2 with TRBJ2-7; 9 bases fit TRBD2. The V segment lost 2 bases and the J segment 4 bases; nucleotides outside the gene matches: 12. From germline, CDR1 is SGHAT and CDR2 FQNNGV. There are 17 residues in the CDR3. CDR3 nucleotides: TGTGCCAGCAGCTTACGTAGGATAGCGGGAGAGGAGTACGAGCAGTACTTC. This encodes CASSLRRIAGEEYEQYF.

The V gene is TRBV5-6, the J gene TRBJ2-3; 9 bases align to TRBD2. The CDR3 is made up of 15 amino acids. V gave up 2 bases and J gave up 4 bases; unmatched junction bases: 5. From germline, CDR1 is SGHDT and CDR2 YYEEEE. This CDR3 is CASSFRTSVADTQYF. The CDR3 nucleotides are TGTGCCAGCAGCTTTCGGACTAGCGTGGCAGATACGCAGTATTTT.

The rearrangement joins TRBV19 to TRBJ1-5; 10 bases are a match to TRBD1. The germline V gene has CDR1 LNHDA and CDR2 SQIVND (reference sequence). This CDR3 is 15 amino acids long. With 5 bases clipped from V and 7 bases from J, the junction kept 8 bases outside the gene matches. The CDR3 spells CASSETGQGRQPQHF. In DNA form, the CDR3 reads TGTGCCAGTAGTGAAACGGGACAGGGGAGACAGCCCCAGCATTTT.

V usage is TRBV7-6 and J usage is TRBJ2-4; 7 bases fit TRBD1. J gave up 3 bases and V 4 bases, and 9 bases lay outside the gene matches. Germline-derived CDR1 and CDR2 are SGHVS and FNYEAQ. CDR3 length: 16 residues. The DNA of the CDR3 is TGTGCCAGCAGCTCAGAGAGACAGGGCGTCAAAAACATTCAGTACTTC. It specifies CASSSERQGVKNIQYF.

The V and J genes are TRBV6-5 and TRBJ1-5; D not resolved. Trimming took off 8 bases at V and 4 bases at J, with 9 bases between the two ends. The CDR3 extends over 12 amino acids. In germline, CDR1 is MNHEY, CDR2 SVGAGI. CDR3 sequence (DNA): TGTGCCAGCGCTCGGGGAAATCAGCCCCAGCATTTT. It codes for CASARGNQPQHF.

V is TRBV2 and J is TRBJ2-1; D unclear. Trimming left V 8 bases short and J 0 bases short, with 14 bases between. Germline CDR1 and CDR2: SNHLY and FYNNEI. The CDR3 is made up of 15 amino acids. DNA for the CDR3: TGTGCCAGCTGGTCGATCCCTAGCTCCTACAATGAGCAGTTCTTC. It translates to CASWSIPSSYNEQFF.

The chain has TRBV3-1 (or the pseudogene TRBV3-2) and TRBJ2-7; 9 bases are shared with TRBD1. J gave up 3 bases and V 4 bases, and 10 bases lay outside the gene matches. This CDR3 has 16 residues. Germline lookup yields CDR1 LGHDT and CDR2 YNNKEL (reference sequence). The CDR3 is CASSPAPGTGFYEQYF. CDR3 DNA: TGTGCCAGCAGCCCGGCCCCCGGGACAGGGTTCTACGAGCAGTACTTC.

The chain combines TRBV6-5 with TRBJ1-3; a weak D match, TRBD1 (6 bases). Germline V CDR1 and CDR2: MNHEY, SVGAGI. The CDR3 totals 15 residues. The V gene lost 4 bases and the J gene lost 4 bases, with 14 bases spanning the gap. The CDR3 spells CASSSTGRGGNTIYF. The CDR3 bases are TGTGCCAGCAGTTCGACAGGCCGGGGGGGAAACACCATATATTTT.

The chain recombines TRBV5-8 with TRBJ2-7, with TRBD1 matching over 7 bases. With V trimmed by 0 bases and J by 1 base, 10 bases remained unmatched. Germline CDR1 is SGHTS and CDR2 is YDEGEE. There are 17 residues in the CDR3. CDR3 loop: CASSLAYGTATSYEQYF. CDR3 DNA: TGTGCCAGCAGCTTGGCCTACGGGACAGCGACTTCCTACGAGCAGTACTTC.

The chain links TRBV6-6 to TRBJ2-3, with D possibly matching TRBD1 (6 bases). In germline, CDR1 is MNHNY, CDR2 SVGAGI (reference sequence). The CDR3 consists of 16 residues. V shed 0 bases and J shed 3 bases, with 13 bases lying between them. CDR3 DNA: TGTGCCAGCAGTTACTCCACAGGGATTGTGACAGATACGCAGTATTTT. Translated: CASSYSTGIVTDTQYF.

The chain links TRBV7-2 to TRBJ1-2, with 11 bases matching TRBD1. CDR1 is SGHTA, CDR2 FQGNSA, per germline. CDR3 size: 16 residues. Trimming removed 2 bases from V and 4 bases from J; junction bases left unmatched: 6. The CDR3 sequence is CASSLRGQGGSYGYTF. For the CDR3, the DNA is TGTGCCAGCAGCTTACGGGGACAGGGGGGTAGCTATGGCTACACCTTC.

About this clone itself: This sample also contains other DNA sequences that code for the same CDR3. V and J are TRBV3-1 (or the pseudogene TRBV3-2) and TRBJ2-3, with TRBD2 as a possible D gene (5 bases). Trimming removed 1 base at V and 1 base at J, with 9 bases between. This CDR3 spans 15 amino acids. Germline loops: CDR1 LGHDT, CDR2 YNNKEL (reference sequence). CDR3: CASSQGLAGTDTQYF. CDR3 sequence (DNA): TGTGCCAGCAGCCAAGGGCTAGCAGGCACAGATACGCAGTATTTT.

The chain has TRBV5-1 and TRBJ2-3; D might be TRBD2 (5 bases). Trimming removed 3 bases from V and 1 base from J, with 15 bases in between. The CDR3 has 16 amino acids. The germline gives CDR1 SGHRS, CDR2 YFSETQ. The CDR3 here is CASSSGLRGGTDTQYF. The CDR3 region has the DNA TGCGCCAGCAGCTCAGGACTCAGAGGTGGCACAGATACGCAGTATTTT.

The chain combines TRBV18 with TRBJ2-7; unclear D gene. The CDR3 loop spans 14 amino acids. Germline CDR1 KGHSH, CDR2 LQKENI. Trimming took off 4 bases at V and 2 bases at J, with 12 bases between the two ends. This CDR3 is CASSLQPETYEQYF. CDR3 nucleotides: TGTGCCAGCTCACTTCAACCGGAAACCTACGAGCAGTACTTC.

This chain connects TRBV7-9 to TRBJ1-2, with 7 bases identical to TRBD1. The J segment lost 4 bases and the V segment lost 3 bases, leaving 5 bases of the junction unmatched. CDR1 SEHNR and CDR2 FQNEAQ come from the germline V gene (reference sequence). This CDR3 region has 14 residues. CDR3 in amino acids: CASSLGQSSYGYTF. CDR3 nucleotides: TGTGCCAGCAGCTTGGGACAGTCCTCCTATGGCTACACCTTC.

The V call is TRBV27, the J call TRBJ2-7; D remains unclear. CDR3 length: 15 amino acids. Germline V gene lookup returns CDR1 MNHEY and CDR2 SMNVEV (reference sequence). Trimming pared 5 bases from V and 5 bases from J, leaving 19 bases between. CDR3 nucleotides: TGTGCCAGCAGTCCTCCCCAGGTTGGATCCCACGAGCAGTACTTC. This codes for CASSPPQVGSHEQYF.

The genes are TRBV12-3 or TRBV12-4 and TRBJ1-4; D ambiguous. The CDR3 spans 11 residues. V was pared by 1 base and J by 10 bases, with 4 bases between. The CDR3 loop is CASSLVGKLFF. The CDR3 DNA sequence: TGTGCCAGCAGTTTAGTCGGAAAACTGTTTTTT.

This rearrangement joins TRBV5-8 to TRBJ2-7; 11 bases are a match to TRBD2. Germline values: CDR1 SGHTS, CDR2 YDEGEE. This CDR3 has 17 residues. The V and J ends lost 5 bases and 2 bases, in that order; junction bases with no gene match: 12. The CDR3 region has the DNA TGTGCCAGCAGGGAGGGGACTAGCGGACTTGATCCCTACGAGCAGTACTTC. Protein sequence: CASREGTSGLDPYEQYF.

By sample share, this clone is medium-sized (0.01 to 0.1%). The V and J genes are TRBV10-3 and TRBJ2-3; 8 nucleotides align to TRBD2. The CDR3 is 19 residues long. J lost 0 bases, V lost 2 bases, and 13 bases had no gene match. Per the germline V gene, CDR1 is ENHRY and CDR2 is SYGVKD. CDR3 protein: CAISEPLAGHSSSTDTQYF. The CDR3 DNA follows: TGTGCCATCAGTGAGCCTCTAGCGGGCCACTCGTCTAGCACAGATACGCAGTATTTT.

The rearrangement links TRBV4-1 to TRBJ1-1; the D is unclear. CDR1 is MGHRA and CDR2 is YSYEKL in the germline V gene. The CDR3 runs to 15 residues. Trimming stripped 1 base from V and 0 bases from J, with 9 bases between. CDR3 DNA: TGCGCCAGCAGCCAAGCGGTCACCTTGAACACTGAAGCTTTCTTT. This gives the protein CASSQAVTLNTEAFF.

In nucleotides, the CDR3 is TGTGCCAGCTCACCACTTAATCTTGGGACAGAGAGCTCTGGAAACACCATATATTTT. It is translated as CASSPLNLGTESSGNTIYF. V is TRBV18 and J is TRBJ1-3; 7 positions match TRBD1. Germline trimming cut 1 base from V and 0 bases from J; bases unmatched to any gene: 12. The CDR3 loop spans 19 amino acids. CDR1 and CDR2 from the germline V gene are KGHSH and LQKENI. Full variable domain (rest looked up from reference TRBV18 and TRBJ1-3): NAGVMQNPRHLVRRRGQEARLRCSPMKGHSHVYWYRQLPEEGLKFMVYLQKENIIDESGMPKERFSAEFPKEGPSILRIQQVVRGDSAAYFCASSPLNLGTESSGNTIYFGEGSWLTVV.

In this sample, this clone turned up once. The genes are TRBV7-2 and TRBJ2-3; D is unresolved. V lost 2 bases and J 0 bases, leaving 9 bases between the germline ends. The CDR3 covers 15 residues. Germline V gene lookup returns CDR1 SGHTA and CDR2 FQGNSA. This CDR3 is CASSLSGVSTDTQYF. CDR3 nucleotides: TGTGCCAGCAGCTTATCAGGAGTCAGCACAGATACGCAGTATTTT.

This clone showed up just a few times. V gene TRBV5-4 combines with J gene TRBJ1-2, with D perhaps matching TRBD1 (6 bases). The CDR3 sequence is 14 residues long. Germline V gene data show CDR1 as SGHNT and CDR2 as YYREEE (reference sequence). V lost 4 bases to trimming and J lost 7 bases, with 17 bases between them. The CDR3 reads CASSAGTPGSGYTF. Written as DNA, the CDR3 is TGTGCCAGCAGCGCAGGGACACCCGGGAGTGGCTACACCTTC.

This chain connects TRBV18 to TRBJ2-1; D may be TRBD2 (5 bases). This CDR3 is 16 amino acids long. Between the trimmed V and J ends, which lost 3 bases and 0 bases, there was a span of 12 bases. Germline lookup yields CDR1 KGHSH and CDR2 LQKENI. The CDR3: CASSPLARFSYNEQFF. The CDR3 DNA sequence: TGTGCCAGCTCACCCCTAGCCCGATTCTCCTACAATGAGCAGTTCTTC.

This clone occurred once. J is TRBJ1-3 and V is TRBV7-9, with D possibly TRBD1 on 6 matching bases. The CDR3 covers 11 residues. CDR1 is SEHNR, CDR2 FQNEAQ, per germline (reference sequence). V lost 8 bases to trimming and J lost 8 bases, with 10 bases between them. The CDR3 spells CASLRTDTIYF. DNA for the CDR3: TGTGCCAGCCTTAGGACAGACACCATATATTTT.